This TCR beta chain appears in the sequencing data of a study of blood T cell repertoires in COVID-19. Trimming left V 6 bases short and J 4 bases short, with 12 bases between. The CDR3 runs to 13 residues. Germline assignment: CDR1 MNHEY and CDR2 SVGAGI. Recruitment covered 20 to 25 US areas and drew participants whose ages spanned about 18 to 100 years. Some clones are missing from TCRdb's copy, which holds only in-frame ones; the method was immunoSEQ multiplex PCR. The sample lists over 350,000 clones, approximately 88% occurring once. The sample comprised PBMCs or T cells enriched from blood (not recorded which). The clonotype originates from a woman aged 30 to 39 with acute COVID-19. The V and J genes are TRBV6-5 and TRBJ1-1; D remains ambiguous. The CDR3 region is CASSRPGSTEAFF. The CDR3 DNA reads as TGTGCCAGCAGCCGCCCAGGCAGCACTGAAGCTTTCTTT.